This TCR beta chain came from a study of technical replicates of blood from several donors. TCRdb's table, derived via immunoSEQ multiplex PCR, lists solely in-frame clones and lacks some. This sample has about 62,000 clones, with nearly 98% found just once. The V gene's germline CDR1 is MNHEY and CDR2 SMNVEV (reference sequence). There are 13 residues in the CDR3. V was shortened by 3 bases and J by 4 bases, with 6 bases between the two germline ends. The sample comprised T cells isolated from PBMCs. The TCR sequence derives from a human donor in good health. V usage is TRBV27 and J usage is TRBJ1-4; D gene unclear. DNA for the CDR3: TGTGCCAGCAGTTTGTTCCTTAATGAAAAACTGTTTTTT. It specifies CASSLFLNEKLFF.